What follows describes a single T cell receptor beta chain. Here immunoSEQ multiplex PCR was the method, and the copy in TCRdb shows in-frame clones only, minus some. The sample carries several thousand clones, around 26% recorded once. The CDR3 spans 16 residues. The V and J ends lost 3 bases and 6 bases respectively, with 20 bases between them. Germline-derived CDR1 and CDR2 are MNHGY and SVAAGI. This entry belongs to a study of graft-versus-host responses after intestinal transplantation. Study-wide findings and caveats: Among recipient marrow samples, GvH clones were found; some appeared first in ileum or blood.

This receptor was obtained from a human patient who received an intestinal transplant. The sequences come from alloreactive CD4+ T cells from a mixed lymphocyte reaction culture, collected before intestinal transplant. The subset denotes: CFSE-low proliferating T cells sorted from roughly six-day pre-transplant mixed lymphocyte reaction (GvH or HvG direction). The chain is built from TRBV6-9 and TRBJ1-2; D gene ambiguous. This CDR3 is CASSYGQYISANGYTF. The CDR3 region has the DNA TGTGCCAGCAGTTACGGGCAGTACATCTCGGCTAATGGCTACACCTTC.